This T cell receptor beta chain was sequenced during a study of T cell repertoires in cytomegalovirus infection. General study findings and limits: Frequencies of public TCR beta families were cumulated, and this identified carriers of CMV plus the relevant HLA.

Turning to this clonotype: Its specificity is unknown.

Trimming removed 10 bases from V and 5 bases from J; junction bases left unmatched: 8. Germline CDR1 is ENHRY and CDR2 is SYGVKD. This CDR3 contains 13 residues. TCRdb fed the reads into MiXCR, producing one record per CDR3 protein. Among 300,000 to 450,000 distinct CDR3 sequences, about a sixth were seen once, and the ten largest hold approximately 8%. The specimen sequenced was PBMCs. This receptor was obtained from a human donor in good health (CMV status not recorded). Some clones in this sample may be carry-over from other donors' samples. The chain uses TRBV10-3 and TRBJ1-5; TRBD1 agrees at 7 bases. The CDR3 DNA is TGTGCCAGACGACAGGGAGAGGATCAGCCCCAGCATTTT. As protein: CARRQGEDQPQHF.